A selection of T cell receptor beta chains follows, all from one sample in a study of type 1 regulatory T cells. These TCRs are of unknown antigen specificity. TCRdb redid the calling of the reads with MiXCR, one entry per CDR3 protein. The sample has over 55,000 distinct CDR3 sequences, about 50% seen once. The sequencing sample was made of cultured non-Tr1 T cells, either the whole culture or a sorted T cell fraction (not recorded which). These receptors all stem from a human donor in good health. Each CDR3 is given with its conserved first and last residue. The order of the fields is J gene, V gene, D gene, clone size, CDR3 DNA, CDR3 protein. D genes are given only for firm matches. Only part of the rows carry a size: once, few, many, or a class if the clone is expanded.

J: TRBJ2-1; V: TRBV5-4; D: -; size: -; DNA: TGTGCCAGCACATCCGGGACGCCCGCGGCCTACAATGAGCAGTTCTTC; CDR3: CASTSGTPAAYNEQFF
J: TRBJ1-5; V: TRBV6-6; D: -; size: -; DNA: TGTGCCAGCAGTTACTCAGCCGTAAATCAGCCCCAGCATTTT; CDR3: CASSYSAVNQPQHF
J: TRBJ2-5; V: TRBV29-1; D: -; size: -; DNA: TGCAGCGTTGCTATCGGGGGACCGGAGACCCAGTACTTC; CDR3: CSVAIGGPETQYF
J: TRBJ2-7; V: TRBV28; D: -; size: -; DNA: TGTGCCAGCAGTTCGATCAACCCAGCCGGGTACGAGCAGTACTTC; CDR3: CASSSINPAGYEQYF
J: TRBJ2-5; V: TRBV12-3/TRBV12-4; D: TRBD2; size: -; DNA: TGTGCCAGCAGTTTTTGGGGAGGGGAGACCCAGTACTTC; CDR3: CASSFWGGETQYF
J: TRBJ1-1; V: TRBV20-1; D: -; size: -; DNA: TGCAGTGTTTCCAGTAAGGACACTGAAGCTTTCTTT; CDR3: CSVSSKDTEAFF
J: TRBJ1-6; V: TRBV30; D: -; size: -; DNA: TGTGCCTGGAGTGACCGGGATTCACCCCTCCACTTT; CDR3: CAWSDRDSPLHF
J: TRBJ1-3; V: TRBV20-1; D: -; size: -; DNA: TGCAGTGCTGGGGCCGGTGGGAGTACCCCTGGAAACACCATATATTTT; CDR3: CSAGAGGSTPGNTIYF
J: TRBJ1-5; V: TRBV6-1; D: -; size: -; DNA: TGTGCCAGCAGTGAATACCTCAGCAATCAGCCCCAGCATTTT; CDR3: CASSEYLSNQPQHF
J: TRBJ1-1; V: TRBV4-3; D: -; size: few; DNA: TGCGCCAGCAGCCAAGATCCCCGCAGCAACACTGAAGCTTTCTTT; CDR3: CASSQDPRSNTEAFF
J: TRBJ1-4; V: TRBV10-3; D: -; size: -; DNA: TGTGCCATCAGCAGTAGAAGCGCAACTAATGAAAAACTGTTTTTT; CDR3: CAISSRSATNEKLFF
J: TRBJ2-2; V: TRBV20-1; D: TRBD2; size: few; DNA: TGCAGTGCTCGACCCGGGACTAGGGGATCGCTACCTACCGGGGAGCTGTTTTTT; CDR3: CSARPGTRGSLPTGELFF
J: TRBJ2-3; V: TRBV12-3/TRBV12-4; D: -; size: -; DNA: TGTGCCAGCAGTCCCACGGGATCTCCAACCACAGATACGCAGTATTTT; CDR3: CASSPTGSPTTDTQYF
J: TRBJ1-4; V: TRBV7-8; D: -; size: -; DNA: TGTGCCAGCAGTTTTACAAGAGGGGTAGGGGAAAAACTGGTTTTT; CDR3: CASSFTRGVGEKLVF